This TCR beta chain comes out of a study of shared clonotypes between healthy human individuals. Using about 220 ng DNA, 25,000 to 35,000 T cell genomes, the sorted-subset replicate PCRs were run. The assay was immunoSEQ multiplex PCR, and TCRdb's table has in-frame clones only and misses some. The data hold 2 million to 2.5 million clones, with 80% to 95% observed a single time. This clone is a singleton in its sample. Its matching antigen is unknown. Overall study findings and caveats: Sampling covered nothing but blood. Tissue TCR repertoires likely differ from those found in blood. Relative to memory subsets, naive subsets generally showed larger estimated richness.

CDR3 length equals 14 residues. The germline V and J ends were trimmed by 2 bases and 9 bases, with 13 bases remaining between them. Germline lookup yields CDR1 MGHRA and CDR2 YSYEKL. The rearrangement links TRBV4-1 to TRBJ2-2, with D unclear. The clonotype comes from a man aged 18 to 30 in good health. Some clones in this sample may be carry-over from other donors' samples. The sequencing sample was made of naive CD4+ T cells from PBMCs. As to subset: CD45RA+ positively selected. In DNA, the CDR3 is TGCGCCAGCAGCCAACCCCTAGGGATCCGGGAGCTGTTTTTT. Its translation: CASSQPLGIRELFF.